This TCR beta chain was recovered during a study of blood T cell repertoires in COVID-19. Overall study: From the United States, Italy and Spain came samples of acute and convalescent COVID-19. The cDNA or gDNA used as material had been derived from T cells, B-cell-depleted T cells, or PBMCs.

This CDR3 region has 13 residues. The germline V gene encodes CDR1 MNHEY and CDR2 SVGAGI. V was trimmed by 7 bases and J by 1 base, leaving 10 bases between them. Sequencing was performed with immunoSEQ multiplex PCR; in TCRdb, only in-frame clones are kept and a portion is missing. The data contain under 60,000 clones, less than 80% of them singletons. The sequencing input was peripheral blood. The receptor was derived from a man aged 70 or older with acute or convalescent COVID-19. The V and J genes are TRBV6-5 and TRBJ1-1; TRBD1 is a possible D gene (5 bases). CDR3: CASTVDRNTEAFF. The CDR3 nucleotides are TGTGCCAGCACCGTTGACAGGAACACTGAAGCTTTCTTT.